The clone carrying this T cell receptor (beta chain) showed up just once. This record belongs to a study of graft-versus-host responses after intestinal transplantation. As for the study in general: Among the recipients, all got anti-thymocyte globulin induction and then tacrolimus and steroids for 3 to 4 years.

The protocol was immunoSEQ multiplex PCR, while the TCRdb copy is restricted to in-frame clones and leaves out a portion. The sample carries about 19,000 clones, around nine tenths recorded once. CDR1 and CDR2 from the germline V gene are MNHEY and SMNVEV (reference sequence). V shed 5 bases and J 7 bases; nucleotides not matched to a gene: 11. The CDR3 runs to 16 residues. This clonotype was sampled from a human patient who received an intestinal transplant, so some T cells may come from the graft donor. The gene calls are TRBV27 and TRBJ1-4; 9 positions match TRBD1. The sequenced sample was bone marrow, obtained around 120 days after transplant. CDR3 sequence reads: CASSAGTGRSSEKLFF. CDR3 sequence (DNA): TGTGCCAGCAGTGCCGGGACAGGGAGGTCTAGTGAAAAACTGTTTTTT.